These 25 T cell receptor beta chains share one sample of origin, sequenced in a study of blood T cell repertoires in COVID-19. TCRdb's table, derived via immunoSEQ multiplex PCR, lists solely in-frame clones and lacks some. This sample yields about 200,000 clones, of which approximately 86% are seen a single time; 3.5% to 4% belongs to the top ten. Sequenced input: PBMCs or T cells enriched from blood (not recorded which). Receptors originate from a woman between 40 and 55 years old with acute COVID-19.

This chain joins TRBV10-3 and TRBJ1-2, with D unclear. This CDR3 comprises 11 residues. CDR1 is ENHRY, CDR2 SYGVKD, per germline. Trimming removed 7 bases at V and 8 bases at J, with 11 bases between. The CDR3 loop is CAINIGSGYTF. CDR3 DNA sequence: TGTGCCATCAATATAGGGAGCGGCTACACCTTC.

The CDR3 nucleotides read TGTGCCAGCAGTTACAGGGGGCGAGAGACTGAAGCTTTCTTT. It codes for CASSYRGRETEAFF. V gene TRBV6-5 combines with J gene TRBJ1-1; 7 nucleotides align to TRBD1. Germline V gene sequence: CDR1 MNHEY, CDR2 SVGAGI. V lost 2 bases, J lost 5 bases, and 5 bases stayed unmatched. The CDR3 totals 14 residues.

The V call is TRBV29-1, the J call TRBJ1-1; the match to TRBD1 covers 7 bases. Trimming removed 4 bases from V and 5 bases from J; junction bases left unmatched: 4. Germline CDR1 and CDR2: SQVTM and ANQGSEA. The CDR3 sequence is 12 residues long. The CDR3 region is CSVGQGATEAFF. DNA of the CDR3: TGCAGCGTTGGACAGGGAGCAACTGAAGCTTTCTTT.

The chain has TRBV7-7 and TRBJ2-5; D is perhaps TRBD1 (6 bases). The germline V and J ends were trimmed by 5 bases and 2 bases, with 15 bases remaining between them. The germline gives CDR1 SSHAT, CDR2 FNYEAQ (reference sequence). This CDR3 is 15 amino acids long. The CDR3 DNA reads as TGTGCCAGCAGCCTCAGTGGTAGGGGGCAAGAGACCCAGTACTTC. Translation gives CASSLSGRGQETQYF. Combining the CDR3 with reference TRBV7-7 and TRBJ2-5 gives the whole variable domain GAGVSQSPRYKVTKRGQDVTLRCDPISSHATLYWYQQALGQGPEFLTYFNYEAQPDKSGLPSDRFSAERPEGSISTLTIQRTEQRDSAMYRCASSLSGRGQETQYFGPGTRLLVL.

The chain links TRBV28 to TRBJ2-7, with 7 bases aligning to TRBD2. The germline V gene encodes CDR1 MDHEN and CDR2 SYDVKM. The ends lost 2 bases at V and 5 bases at J; junction bases unmatched: 9. The CDR3 runs to 15 residues. DNA of the CDR3: TGTGCCAGCAGTTTAAGCGCGGGAGCGGCAGACGAGCAGTACTTC. As protein: CASSLSAGAADEQYF.

The chain combines TRBV7-2 with TRBJ1-2; maybe TRBD1 (6 bases). V shed 5 bases and J shed 8 bases, with 12 bases lying between them. Germline V gene sequence: CDR1 SGHTA, CDR2 FQGNSA. This CDR3 region has 12 residues. The CDR3 is CASSTYRVGYTF. Here the CDR3 DNA reads TGTGCCAGCAGCACCTACAGGGTAGGCTACACCTTC.

This clone was picked up one time. The V and J genes are TRBV11-2 and TRBJ1-2, with a tentative D call TRBD1 (6 bases). The CDR3 totals 14 residues. V lost 4 bases to trimming and J lost 4 bases, with 13 bases between them. Germline V gene data show CDR1 as SGHAT and CDR2 as FQNNGV. The CDR3 sequence: CASSSVAGVYGYTF. CDR3 coding DNA: TGTGCCAGCAGCTCAGTGGCAGGGGTCTATGGCTACACCTTC.

This sequence joins TRBV28 and TRBJ2-3, with TRBD2 matching over 14 bases. In germline, CDR1 is MDHEN, CDR2 SYDVKM. CDR3 length: 18 residues. The junction had 9 bases not matched to a gene; V was cut back by 7 bases and J by 0 bases. This chain's CDR3 is CASNPGLAGAESTDTQYF. CDR3 bases: TGTGCCAGCAATCCGGGACTAGCGGGAGCGGAAAGCACAGATACGCAGTATTTT.

The count of this clone is one. The DNA for the CDR3 is TGCGCCAGCAGCTTGGTTGGCCCCGCCGGGGAGCAGTACTTC. Protein: CASSLVGPAGEQYF. This chain connects TRBV5-1 to TRBJ2-7; D uncertain. This CDR3 has 14 residues. Trimming shortened V by 0 bases and J by 7 bases, and 14 bases separated the two germline ends. CDR1 is SGHRS, CDR2 YFSETQ, per germline.

The chain links TRBV2 to TRBJ1-2; weak D call: TRBD1 (6 bases). Germline lookup yields CDR1 SNHLY and CDR2 FYNNEI. The CDR3 spans 13 residues. Trimming stripped 6 bases from V and 4 bases from J, with 12 bases between. This CDR3 reads CASSIQGGYGYTF. For the CDR3, the DNA is TGTGCCAGCAGCATACAGGGCGGCTATGGCTACACCTTC. The full variable domain, with the rest looked up from reference TRBV2 and TRBJ1-2, is EPEVTQTPSHQVTQMGQEVILRCVPISNHLYFYWYRQILGQKVEFLVSFYNNEISEKSEIFDDQFSVERPDGSNFTLKIRSTKLEDSAMYFCASSIQGGYGYTFGSGTRLTVV.

This clone was observed once. The chain combines TRBV5-6 with TRBJ1-2, with 7 bases identical to TRBD1. Germline assignment: CDR1 SGHDT and CDR2 YYEEEE. V gave up 0 bases and J gave up 8 bases; unmatched junction bases: 19. The CDR3 totals 18 residues. The CDR3 region has the DNA TGTGCCAGCAGCTTGGGGTTAGACAGGGTCACTCGGGCGAAAGGCTACACCTTC. Encoded protein: CASSLGLDRVTRAKGYTF.

The CDR3 DNA reads TGTGCCAGCAGTCAGAGGGACTACGGGGCCTACGAGCAGTACTTC. Translating it yields CASSQRDYGAYEQYF. The V and J genes are TRBV7-2 and TRBJ2-7; 7 positions match TRBD2. From germline, CDR1 is SGHTA and CDR2 FQGNSA. V lost 6 bases, J lost 2 bases, and 10 bases stayed unmatched. The CDR3 length is 15 residues.

This clone was detected only a few times. CDR3 nucleotides: TGCGCCAGCAGCCAAGATCCTGGGGGGTTCCCTGGGGCCAACGTCCTGACTTTC. Translating it yields CASSQDPGGFPGANVLTF. The rearrangement joins TRBV4-1 to TRBJ2-6; a weak D match, TRBD2 (6 bases). This CDR3 has 18 amino acids. Germline loops: CDR1 MGHRA, CDR2 YSYEKL. Trimming removed 0 bases at V and 2 bases at J, with 14 bases between.

CDR3 coding DNA: TGTGCCAGCAGCTTAGGACCCTCCGACAGCCTAGCTTTCTTT. Its protein is CASSLGPSDSLAFF. The chain is built from TRBV7-2 and TRBJ1-1, with a weak D call TRBD1 (5 bases). V lost 1 base and J lost 10, with 16 bases in between. This CDR3 region has 14 residues. CDR1 is SGHTA, CDR2 FQGNSA, per germline.

The gene calls are TRBV19 and TRBJ2-1, with TRBD2 matching 12 bases. Trimming at V came to 8 bases and at J to 6 bases, leaving 2 bases not matched to a gene. The germline CDR1 and CDR2 sequences are LNHDA and SQIVND (reference sequence). The CDR3 is 13 amino acids. In DNA, the CDR3 is TGTGCCAGTTCTAGCGGGAGGGGCAATGAGCAGTTCTTC. This sequence encodes CASSSGRGNEQFF.

The chain uses TRBV7-2 and TRBJ1-2, with D possibly being TRBD1 (5 bases). CDR3 length: 14 residues. The ends were cut back, 5 bases at V and 6 bases at J, with 16 bases in the middle. Germline-derived CDR1 and CDR2 are SGHTA and FQGNSA. CDR3: CASSPREAGDGYTF. For the CDR3, the DNA is TGTGCCAGCAGCCCACGCGAAGCGGGGGATGGCTACACCTTC. The full variable domain, rest sourced from reference TRBV7-2 and TRBJ1-2, is GAGVSQSPSNKVTEKGKDVELRCDPISGHTALYWYRQSLGQGLEFLIYFQGNSAPDKSGLPSDRFSAERTGGSVSTLTIQRTQQEDSAVYLCASSPREAGDGYTFGSGTRLTVV.

This chain uses TRBV4-1 with TRBJ1-2; D unclear. The germline gives CDR1 MGHRA, CDR2 YSYEKL. V shed 0 bases and J shed 2 bases, with 13 bases lying between them. CDR3 length equals 16 residues. The CDR3, as DNA: TGCGCCAGCAGCCAAGAATCCGTTTTGGGCAACTATGGCTACACCTTC. It codes for CASSQESVLGNYGYTF.

The V and J genes are TRBV7-9 and TRBJ2-1; TRBD2 matches 8 bases. The CDR3 length is 13 residues. The trim removed 5 bases at V and 8 bases at J, leaving 5 bases unmatched. The germline CDR1 and CDR2 sequences are SEHNR and FQNEAQ (reference sequence). This CDR3 reads CASSRSGSDEQFF. In nucleotides, the CDR3 is TGTGCCAGCAGCCGAAGCGGGAGCGATGAGCAGTTCTTC.

The chain is built from TRBV27 and TRBJ1-6; 8 bases line up with TRBD1. The V gene end was trimmed by 10 bases and the J gene end by 9 bases; junction bases not matched to a gene: 14. The CDR3 is 15 amino acids. Germline CDR1 and CDR2: MNHEY and SMNVEV (reference sequence). DNA of the CDR3: TGTGCCACCAAACGAACCGGAGACAGGGGTTCACCCCTCCACTTT. Translated: CATKRTGDRGSPLHF.

The J gene is TRBJ2-1, the V gene TRBV11-3, with 7 bases fitting TRBD1. This CDR3 is 15 amino acids long. Germline V lookup: CDR1 SGHNT, CDR2 YENEEA. Unmatched junction bases numbered 6, after V lost 5 bases and J lost 2 bases. The CDR3, as DNA: TGTGCCAGCAGCCCTCCGGGACAGACCTACAATGAGCAGTTCTTC. Its translation is CASSPPGQTYNEQFF.

This chain joins TRBV5-6 and TRBJ2-1; D gene uncertain. CDR1 SGHDT and CDR2 YYEEEE come from the germline V gene. V lost 1 base and J 2 bases, leaving 10 bases between the germline ends. The CDR3 covers 15 residues. CDR3 sequence: CASSLKGGAYNEQFF. CDR3 sequence (DNA): TGTGCCAGCAGCTTGAAAGGTGGAGCCTACAATGAGCAGTTCTTC.

The gene calls are TRBV19 and TRBJ1-5, with D unresolved. The V and J ends lost 0 bases and 4 bases respectively, with 10 bases between them. CDR3 length: 15 amino acids. CDR1 is LNHDA and CDR2 is SQIVND in the germline V gene (reference sequence). The CDR3 DNA reads TGTGCCAGTAGTATAGAGGCAGAACGAAATCAGCCCCAGCATTTT. It encodes CASSIEAERNQPQHF.

The chain recombines TRBV18 with TRBJ2-6; 12 bases are shared with TRBD2. J was trimmed by 0 bases and V by 1 base; bases with no gene match: 4. CDR3 length: 19 amino acids. Germline V CDR1 and CDR2: KGHSH, LQKENI. In nucleotides, the CDR3 is TGTGCCAGCTCACCACGGACTAGCGGGACCCGCTCTGGGGCCAACGTCCTGACTTTC. Residues: CASSPRTSGTRSGANVLTF.

There are a few counts of this clone. The V and J genes are TRBV15 and TRBJ2-1; D unclear. Germline V gives CDR1 LNHNV, CDR2 YYDKDF (reference sequence). V lost 2 bases and J 2 bases, leaving 7 bases between the germline ends. CDR3 size: 14 residues. The CDR3 loop reads CATSRPTAYNEQFF. The CDR3 bases are TGTGCCACCAGCAGACCTACAGCCTACAATGAGCAGTTCTTC.

This rearrangement joins TRBV5-1 to TRBJ2-3, with 7 bases lining up with TRBD2. The CDR3 length is 17 residues. Germline CDR1 reads SGHRS; CDR2 reads YFSETQ. Trimming removed 1 base from V and 0 bases from J; junction bases left unmatched: 8. The chain's CDR3 is CASSLSLPLASTDTQYF. DNA of the CDR3: TGCGCCAGCAGCTTGAGCCTCCCACTAGCGAGCACAGATACGCAGTATTTT.